A single sample gave rise to the 18 T cell receptor beta chains below, sequenced in a study of monozygotic twins with inflammatory bowel disease. TCRdb reprocessed the 5' RACE reads; each CDR3 protein has one entry and no DNA is given. This repertoire includes a few hundred thousand distinct CDR3 sequences. The sequenced sample was blood. The origin of the receptors is a human donor with ulcerative colitis or Crohn's disease, or a healthy co-twin of an affected twin (not recorded which).

The CDR3 loop reads CASSVKDRGTEAFF. V is TRBV9 and J is TRBJ1-1; TCRdb's D call, TRBD1, is unchecked because there is no DNA. Looked up from germline, CDR1 is SGDLS and CDR2 is YYNGEE. The CDR3 covers 14 residues.

CDR3 region: CAISDPGGNGYTF. V usage is TRBV10-3 and J usage is TRBJ1-2; the D call of TRBD1 rests on TCRdb alone, since no DNA is present to check it. Germline V gene data show CDR1 as ENHRY and CDR2 as SYGVKD. The CDR3 covers 13 residues.

The chain combines TRBV5-6 with TRBJ1-1; the D call from TCRdb, TRBD1, cannot be confirmed without DNA. The V gene's germline CDR1 is SGHDT and CDR2 YYEEEE. This CDR3 is 15 amino acids long. Here the CDR3 reads CASSLGPGGGTEAFF.

The V call is TRBV14, the J call TRBJ2-7; the TCRdb D gene call, TRBD1, has no DNA to confirm it. The CDR3 totals 15 residues. Germline V CDR1 and CDR2: SGHDN, FVKESK. The CDR3 loop is CASSPLTEQGYEQYF.

The V and J genes are TRBV6-5 and TRBJ2-1. This CDR3 is built from 14 residues. CDR1 and CDR2 from the germline V gene are MNHEY and SVGAGI. The CDR3 sequence: CASSYFLGRSEQFF.

The gene calls are TRBV12-3 or TRBV12-4 and TRBJ1-2. The CDR3 length is 13 residues. The chain's CDR3 is CASSSAVPYGHTF.

The rearrangement links TRBV18 to TRBJ2-7. Germline loops: CDR1 KGHSH, CDR2 LQKENI. The CDR3 loop spans 13 amino acids. CDR3 loop: CASSPPWNYEQYF.

The gene calls are TRBV5-5 and TRBJ2-3. This CDR3 region has 13 residues. The germline V gene has CDR1 SGHKS and CDR2 YYEKEE (reference sequence). The CDR3 region is CASSSGDTDTQYF. The full variable domain, its missing parts supplied by reference TRBV5-5 and TRBJ2-3, is DAGVTQSPTHLIKTRGQQVTLRCSPISGHKSVSWYQQVLGQGPQFIFQYYEKEERGRGNFPDRFSARQFPNYSSELNVNALLLGDSALYLCASSSGDTDTQYFGPGTRLTVL.

This rearrangement joins TRBV29-1 to TRBJ2-1; checking the TCRdb D call of TRBD2 is not possible without DNA. CDR3 length equals 17 residues. Germline V gene sequence: CDR1 SQVTM, CDR2 ANQGSEA. The CDR3 spells CSVGRTSGRLARDEQFF.

The chain couples TRBV9 to TRBJ1-1. The CDR3 is 15 residues long. Germline V lookup: CDR1 SGDLS, CDR2 YYNGEE. This CDR3 is CASSVESAMNTEAFF.

The rearrangement links TRBV7-9 to TRBJ2-7; TCRdb returns TRBD1, unconfirmable since there is no DNA. This CDR3 spans 13 amino acids. CDR1 and CDR2 from the germline V gene are SEHNR and FQNEAQ (reference sequence). The CDR3 spells CASSPRAGDEQYF.

This chain uses TRBV18 with TRBJ2-3; checking the TCRdb D call of TRBD2 is not possible without DNA. This CDR3 is 18 amino acids long. Germline loops: CDR1 KGHSH, CDR2 LQKENI. CDR3: CASSPRLGLAGVSDTQYF.

The genes are TRBV5-1 and TRBJ2-3. CDR1 and CDR2 (germline): SGHRS, YFSETQ. CDR3 length: 15 amino acids. The CDR3 region is CASSLELPSTDTQYF.

V usage is TRBV11-3 and J usage is TRBJ2-2. The CDR3 is made up of 14 amino acids. Per the germline V gene, CDR1 is SGHNT and CDR2 is YENEEA. The CDR3 protein is CASSLGLHTGELFF.

The chain has TRBV5-6 and TRBJ2-2; TCRdb designates TRBD1, a call that cannot be tested without DNA. Germline CDR1 reads SGHDT; CDR2 reads YYEEEE. The CDR3 runs to 15 residues. The CDR3 loop is CASSLEQGYTGELFF. Full variable domain (outside the CDR3, taken from reference TRBV5-6 and TRBJ2-2): DAGVTQSPTHLIKTRGQQVTLRCSPKSGHDTVSWYQQALGQGPQFIFQYYEEEERQRGNFPDRFSGHQFPNYSSELNVNALLLGDSALYLCASSLEQGYTGELFFGEGSRLTVL.

V and J are TRBV9 and TRBJ2-3; TCRdb's D gene call, TRBD2, goes unchecked for lack of DNA. Germline CDR1 and CDR2: SGDLS and YYNGEE. This CDR3 is built from 15 residues. CDR3 loop: CASSGGGALTDTQYF. The full variable domain, with the rest looked up from reference TRBV9 and TRBJ2-3, is DSGVTQTPKHLITATGQRVTLRCSPRSGDLSVYWYQQSLDQGLQFLIQYYNGEERAKGNILERFSAQQFPDLHSELNLSSLELGDSALYFCASSGGGALTDTQYFGPGTRLTVL.

The rearrangement joins TRBV4-3 to TRBJ2-1; TCRdb designates TRBD2, a call that cannot be tested without DNA. This CDR3 comprises 17 residues. CDR1 is LGHNA, CDR2 YSLEER, per germline. CDR3 loop: CASSQDLNSGEINEQFF.

The chain links TRBV5-1 to TRBJ2-7; TCRdb reports TRBD1, a call that lacks DNA to check it against. Germline CDR1 and CDR2: SGHRS and YFSETQ. The CDR3 runs 14 residues. The CDR3: CASSSPGPSYEQYF.